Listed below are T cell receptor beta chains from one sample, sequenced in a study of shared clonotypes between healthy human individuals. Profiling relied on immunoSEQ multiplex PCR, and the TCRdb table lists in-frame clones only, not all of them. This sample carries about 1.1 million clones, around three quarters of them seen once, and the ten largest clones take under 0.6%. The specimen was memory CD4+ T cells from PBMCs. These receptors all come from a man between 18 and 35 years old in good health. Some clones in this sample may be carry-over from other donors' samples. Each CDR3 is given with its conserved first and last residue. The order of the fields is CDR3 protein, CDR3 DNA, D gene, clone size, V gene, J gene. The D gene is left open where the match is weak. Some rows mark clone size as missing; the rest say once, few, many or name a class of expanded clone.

cdr3_aa: CASSQTGAPGQPQHF; cdr3_nt: TGTGCCAGCAGCCAAACAGGGGCCCCAGGTCAGCCCCAGCATTTT; d_call: TRBD1; clone_size: .; v_call: TRBV7-8; j_call: TRBJ1-5
cdr3_aa: CASSSNGYRPKNYEQYF; cdr3_nt: TGTGCCAGCAGTTCCAACGGGTATCGCCCGAAAAACTACGAGCAGTACTTC; d_call: .; clone_size: few; v_call: TRBV28; j_call: TRBJ2-7
cdr3_aa: CASSLGGTGRGYTF; cdr3_nt: TGTGCCAGCAGCTTAGGCGGGACGGGTCGGGGCTACACCTTC; d_call: .; clone_size: many; v_call: TRBV7-8; j_call: TRBJ1-2
cdr3_aa: CASSFGGVETQYF; cdr3_nt: TGTGCCAGCAGTTTTGGGGGGGTGGAGACCCAGTACTTC; d_call: TRBD2; clone_size: .; v_call: TRBV28; j_call: TRBJ2-5
cdr3_aa: CASSLGDRGPYEQYF; cdr3_nt: TGTGCCAGCAGCTTAGGGGACAGGGGGCCCTACGAGCAGTACTTC; d_call: TRBD1; clone_size: .; v_call: TRBV11-2; j_call: TRBJ2-7
cdr3_aa: CASSLAGSGAPTDTQYF; cdr3_nt: TGTGCCAGCAGCTTAGCGGGTTCCGGGGCGCCGACAGATACGCAGTATTTT; d_call: .; clone_size: .; v_call: TRBV7-9; j_call: TRBJ2-3
cdr3_aa: CASRDRGGSYEQYF; cdr3_nt: TGTGCCAGCAGGGACAGGGGAGGGTCCTACGAGCAGTACTTC; d_call: TRBD1; clone_size: .; v_call: TRBV6-1; j_call: TRBJ2-7
cdr3_aa: CASSFSSGHYNEQFF; cdr3_nt: TGCGCCAGCAGCTTTTCTAGCGGCCACTACAATGAGCAGTTCTTC; d_call: TRBD2; clone_size: .; v_call: TRBV5-1; j_call: TRBJ2-1
cdr3_aa: CSATTQGGNQPQHF; cdr3_nt: TGCAGCGCCACTACACAGGGCGGCAATCAGCCCCAGCATTTT; d_call: .; clone_size: .; v_call: TRBV29-1; j_call: TRBJ1-5
cdr3_aa: CASRGAASYEQYF; cdr3_nt: TGTGCCAGCAGGGGGGCAGCCTCCTACGAGCAGTACTTC; d_call: .; clone_size: .; v_call: TRBV6-1; j_call: TRBJ2-7
cdr3_aa: CASRLLVAGGQTQYF; cdr3_nt: TGCGCCAGCCGACTTTTAGTAGCCGGCGGACAGACCCAGTACTTC; d_call: .; clone_size: .; v_call: TRBV5-1; j_call: TRBJ2-5
cdr3_aa: CASGLSRDSPEYDYTF; cdr3_nt: TGTGCTAGTGGTTTGTCGCGGGACAGCCCCGAGTATGACTACACCTTC; d_call: TRBD1; clone_size: few; v_call: TRBV12-5; j_call: TRBJ1-2
cdr3_aa: CASSLAGGEYNEQFF; cdr3_nt: TGCGCCAGCAGCTTGGCTGGGGGCGAGTACAATGAGCAGTTCTTC; d_call: .; clone_size: .; v_call: TRBV5-1; j_call: TRBJ2-1
cdr3_aa: CASSKDRVMQPQHF; cdr3_nt: TGTGCCAGCAGCAAGGACAGGGTGATGCAGCCCCAGCATTTT; d_call: TRBD1; clone_size: .; v_call: TRBV7-8; j_call: TRBJ1-5
cdr3_aa: CASSVAREGTDTQYF; cdr3_nt: TGTGCCAGCAGCGTAGCTAGAGAGGGCACAGATACGCAGTATTTT; d_call: .; clone_size: .; v_call: TRBV9; j_call: TRBJ2-3
cdr3_aa: CASSSIGGEQYF; cdr3_nt: TGTGCCAGCAGCTCTATAGGCGGGGAGCAGTACTTC; d_call: .; clone_size: .; v_call: TRBV11-2; j_call: TRBJ2-7